The source of this T cell receptor (beta chain) is a study of blood T cell repertoires in COVID-19. The V end was cut by 3 bases, the J end by 7 bases, with 10 bases between. The CDR3 contains 13 residues. Germline assignment: CDR1 LGHNA and CDR2 YSLEER. In the study's own analysis: It was from reference gene primer amplification that nucleated cell counts were estimated. Profiled with immunoSEQ multiplex PCR; TCRdb holds only in-frame clones, not every one. V and J calls and clone size are copied from that table; D and trimming were computed from the DNA. The sample consists of approximately 200,000 clones, 65% to 90% of them appearing once.

The receptor's source is a man aged 35 to 55 who had recovered from COVID-19. Sequencing was carried out using PBMCs or T cells enriched from blood (not recorded which). This chain uses TRBV4-3 with TRBJ1-5, with D perhaps matching TRBD1 (5 bases). The CDR3 spells CASSQEGRQPQHF. CDR3 in DNA: TGCGCCAGCAGCCAGGAGGGGCGACAGCCCCAGCATTTT.